This T cell receptor (beta chain) derives from a study of T cell repertoires in cytomegalovirus infection. At the level of the study: CMV infection together with matching HLA type was indicated by public TCR beta signatures.

CDR1 and CDR2 (germline): MDHEN, SYDVKM. J was trimmed by 4 bases and V by 5 bases; bases with no gene match: 6. The CDR3 spans 15 residues. About this clonotype itself: Its antigen is undetermined. The conserved closing phenylalanine or tryptophan is absent in this CDR3, likely reflecting a read error.

Regarding the study as a whole: Dominating the ex vivo response were HLA-C-restricted CMV-specific TCR beta clonotypes. Carriers of CMV plus the relevant HLA were identified by cumulative public TCR beta family frequency.

TCRdb reprocessed the reads with MiXCR, giving one entry per CDR3 protein. The table lists hundreds of thousands of distinct CDR3 sequences, less than 40% of them singletons. The chain recombines TRBV28 with TRBJ2-1; 9 bases align to TRBD1. Sample: PBMCs. The source is a human donor in good health (CMV status not recorded). Some clones in this sample may be carry-over from other donors' samples. The CDR3 region is CASSPPGTGYNEQFL. The DNA of the CDR3 is TGTGCCAGCAGTCCCCCCGGGACAGGGTACAATGAGCAGTTCTTA.